The sequence of this T cell receptor (beta chain) was determined in a study of T cell changes during pregnancy in multiple sclerosis. TCRdb's copy holds only in-frame clones and misses some; the assay was immunoSEQ multiplex PCR. The sample lists approximately 99,000 clones; around nine tenths were seen once. This CDR3 has 13 residues. V lost 3 bases and J 2 bases, leaving 10 bases between the germline ends. The germline V gene has CDR1 SQVTM and CDR2 ANQGSEA. This clone showed up just a few times. This chain connects TRBV29-1 to TRBJ1-1, with D perhaps TRBD1 (6 bases). This clonotype originated in a female donor in good health, enrolled as a control in a pregnancy study. Specimen: peripheral blood, collected in the second trimester of pregnancy. The CDR3 reads CSVDIQGNTEAFF. DNA of the CDR3: TGCAGCGTTGATATACAGGGCAACACTGAAGCTTTCTTT.